This TCR beta chain was obtained from a study of post-analysis software for immune sequencing data. Overall study: As for disease course, relapsing-remitting, secondary progressive and progressive-relapsing multiple sclerosis were all included. Study-wide results and caveats: Multiple sclerosis was associated with a significant reduction in normalized Chao1 diversity relative to controls. Higher frequency in patients than in controls was seen for about five TRBV segments, with TRBV5-6, TRBV5-1 and TRBV20-1 among them. The F measure placed samples prepared in the same batch into strongly shared clusters.

Worth noting for this clonotype: The antigen remains unidentified.

Libraries were made from TCR beta cDNA, and they carried unique molecular identifiers. Out of roughly 0.85 to 10 million T cells, about 460,000 cDNA molecules were generated. TCRdb analysed the PCR reads with MiXCR anew, one entry per CDR3 protein. The table has approximately 690,000 distinct CDR3 sequences, approximately 60% seen once. Germline CDR1 MRHNA, CDR2 SNTAGT. This CDR3 has 15 residues. Trimming cost V 3 bases and J 5 bases; bases outside gene matches: 6. This clonotype was sampled from a girl aged 2 to 9 with multiple sclerosis. This chain joins TRBV6-4 and TRBJ1-5; 8 bases are a match to TRBD1. The material sequenced was blood. The CDR3 here is CASSETGQADQPQHF. In DNA, the CDR3 is TGTGCCAGCAGTGAAACGGGACAGGCCGATCAGCCCCAGCATTTT.